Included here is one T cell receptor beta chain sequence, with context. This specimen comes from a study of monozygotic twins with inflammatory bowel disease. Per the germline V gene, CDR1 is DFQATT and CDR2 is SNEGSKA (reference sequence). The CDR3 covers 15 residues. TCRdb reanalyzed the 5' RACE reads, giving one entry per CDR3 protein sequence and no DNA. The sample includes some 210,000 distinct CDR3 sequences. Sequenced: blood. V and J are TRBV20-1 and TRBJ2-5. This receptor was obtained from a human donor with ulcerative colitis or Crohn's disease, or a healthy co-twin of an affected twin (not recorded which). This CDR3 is CSARDLAQYQETQYF.